This note documents a single T cell receptor (beta chain) sequence. The antigen it binds to is not known. The record has no base qualities; no much larger clone is one base away. The entry originates in a study of blood T cell repertoires in COVID-19 (dated by TCRdb to between 2020 and 2021). With respect to the entire study: Samples from collaborators originated in the United States, Italy and Spain and spanned both the acute and convalescent phases of COVID-19. Where HLA class I and class II types were available, the types were taken from metadata supplied by the sample provider, not from assay-based typing. The samples were drawn from the first 160 participants of the ongoing ImmuneRACE study and from 1,254 subjects provided by 6 global collaborators. A de-identified subject ID, COVID-19 status, age in years and sex were almost always included in the sample metadata. The repertoires were released in a freely available public database intended as a resource for research on the immune response to SARS-CoV-2. Subjects who had been exposed to COVID-19, were actively infected with it, or had recovered from it provided the deeply sampled blood TCRbeta repertoires that made up the dataset. The material from the prospective study consisted of cDNA or gDNA derived from T cells, B-cell-depleted T cells, or PBMCs. Overall results and qualifications from the work: The amount of clinical and demographic metadata varied by source and participant and was provided uncurated.

The immunoSEQ Assay, a bias-controlled multiplex PCR, was used to amplify TCRbeta CDR3 regions from genomic DNA. The paper's data handling went like this. Within the assay, amplification of reference gene primers was used to estimate how many nucleated cells each sample contained. To quantify the absolute abundance of each unique TCRbeta CDR3 rearrangement, sequence reads were collapsed and filtered. Productive Simpson clonality was computed per sample as the square root of Simpson's diversity index over productive rearrangements. TCRdb obtained this table from immuneACCESS and retained in-frame rearrangements with V and J assigned. These tables miss some clones; where compared with another copy, unresolved V genes account for less than half of the shortfall, and the remainder is unexplained. V and J calls plus clone size are reproduced from that table; the DNA served to infer D and trimming. This sample comprises a few hundred thousand clones, around 90% of them detected only once. The ten largest clones represent around 0.7% of the sample.

Whole blood was collected in K2EDTA tubes by collaborating institutions according to the institutions' own protocols. For TCRbeta analysis, collaborator samples were shipped as frozen whole blood, as isolated PBMCs, or as DNA extracted from either sample type. CDR1 DFQATT and CDR2 SNEGSKA are derived from the germline V gene (reference sequence). The junction shows trimming of 2 bases on V and 7 bases on J, plus 8 bases between the germline ends. The CDR3 goes from the cysteine to the phenylalanine over 11 residues. Only the CDR3 region is kept as DNA, spanning 33 bases read in frame from base 1. This TCR was recovered from a human donor in a cohort sampled during active COVID-19. Sequencing used peripheral blood. The sequence is built from TRBV20-1 and TRBJ1-2; the D gene cannot be named for sure. CDR3 sequence: CSARLQSGYTF. The sequenced DNA is TGCAGTGCTAGACTGCAGTCTGGCTACACCTTC.